This passage covers 5 T cell receptor beta chains from one sample sequenced in a study of blood T cell repertoires in COVID-19. The assay was immunoSEQ multiplex PCR, and TCRdb's table has in-frame clones only and misses some. The table has 25,000 to 30,000 clones, roughly 85% seen once. Sample: peripheral blood. The source is a human donor in a cohort sampled during active COVID-19.

The genes are TRBV11-1 and TRBJ2-1; D might be TRBD1 (5 bases). CDR3 length: 14 residues. Trimming stripped 5 bases from V and 8 bases from J, with 16 bases between. Germline V gives CDR1 SGHAT, CDR2 FQDESV (reference sequence). The CDR3 loop reads CASSRGQNIHEQFF. The CDR3 DNA sequence: TGTGCCAGCAGCAGAGGACAAAATATCCATGAGCAGTTCTTC.

The CDR3 DNA follows: TGTGCCAGCAGCCAGGTCGCGGTTAGCAAAAACATTCAGTACTTC. It codes for CASSQVAVSKNIQYF. The gene calls are TRBV16 and TRBJ2-4; D is ambiguous. Trimming left V 3 bases short and J 3 bases short, with 12 bases between. The germline V gene has CDR1 KGHSY and CDR2 FQNENV. The CDR3 length is 15 residues.

The V and J genes are TRBV27 and TRBJ2-1; 8 bases are a match to TRBD2. The germline V gene has CDR1 MNHEY and CDR2 SMNVEV (reference sequence). The ends lost 5 bases at V and 4 bases at J; junction bases unmatched: 7. The CDR3 loop spans 15 amino acids. CDR3 region: CASSHDGGDYNEQFF. The CDR3 bases are TGTGCCAGCAGTCACGACGGGGGGGATTACAATGAGCAGTTCTTC.

V usage is TRBV9 and J usage is TRBJ2-5, with TRBD1 identical over 7 bases. CDR1 is SGDLS, CDR2 YYNGEE, per germline. This CDR3 comprises 16 residues. Germline trimming cut 0 bases from V and 1 base from J; bases unmatched to any gene: 6. The CDR3 nucleotides are TGTGCCAGCAGCGTAGCCCCGACAGGGCCCCAAGAGACCCAGTACTTC. Translating it yields CASSVAPTGPQETQYF.

The rearrangement links TRBV28 to TRBJ2-1; maybe TRBD2 (5 bases). Trimming cost V 8 bases and J 0 bases, with 14 bases left between them. Germline CDR1 is MDHEN and CDR2 is SYDVKM. The length of the CDR3 is 15 residues. The CDR3 coding sequence is TGTGCCAGCTATAGAGAAGGGAGCTCCTACAATGAGCAGTTCTTC. It encodes CASYREGSSYNEQFF.